This T cell receptor beta chain was obtained from a study of Graves' ophthalmopathy and Graves' hyperthyroidism. This clonotype has at least ten counts. Its target is not known. Study-wide results and limits: With roughly 65% sensitivity and roughly 72% specificity, the model predicted ophthalmopathy progression.

In germline, CDR1 is MNHEY, CDR2 SVGEGT. Trimming removed 0 bases at V and 4 bases at J, with 13 bases between. The CDR3 runs to 15 residues. From RNA, the CDR3 regions of TCR beta chains were amplified and sequenced. An initial RT-PCR round employing HTBI primers preceded a second-round multiplex PCR. Via MiXCR, TCRdb re-called the multiplex PCR reads, giving one row per CDR3 protein. This sample has approximately 210,000 distinct CDR3 sequences; around 28% occur once, and the top ten carry around 10%. This TCR derives from a man aged 50-59 years with Graves' ophthalmopathy. The V and J genes are TRBV6-2 or TRBV6-3 and TRBJ2-7; D is unresolved. The sequenced sample was peripheral blood. CDR3 region: CASSYSFQAAYEQYF. The CDR3 DNA reads TGTGCCAGCAGTTACTCGTTCCAGGCCGCGTACGAGCAGTACTTC.